These 8 T cell receptor beta chains were all obtained from the same sample, sequenced in a study of T cell responses to AZD1222 COVID-19 vaccine. Only in-frame clones appear in the TCRdb table, and some are missing; sequencing was by immunoSEQ multiplex PCR. The table has over 100,000 clones, around 91% seen once. The sample consisted of peripheral blood, taken on day 0 of AZD1222 vaccination. These receptors all come from an adult in good health.

This chain connects TRBV12-1 to TRBJ1-5. TRBV12-1 counts as a pseudogene. The CDR3 totals 16 residues. The chain's CDR3 is CASSIPPTVRNQPQHF. CDR3 in DNA: TGTGCCAGCAGCATCCCACCGACGGTCCGCAATCAGCCCCAGCATTTT.

The chain joins TRBV29-1 to TRBJ2-7; perhaps TRBD2 as D (6 bases). Trimming stripped 3 bases from V and 3 bases from J, with 12 bases between. CDR3 length: 13 amino acids. Germline V gene sequence: CDR1 SQVTM, CDR2 ANQGSEA. The chain's CDR3 is CSVEGQEGYEQYF. The CDR3 DNA follows: TGCAGCGTTGAGGGCCAGGAGGGCTACGAGCAGTACTTC.

Only one count was recorded for this clone. The chain is built from TRBV7-3 and TRBJ2-7; TRBD2 matches 9 bases. V was pared by 5 bases and J by 5 bases, with 4 bases of the junction left unmatched. The CDR3 length is 13 residues. Germline CDR1 reads SGHTA; CDR2 reads FQGTGA. The CDR3 region is CASSPSGGNEQYF. CDR3 coding DNA: TGTGCCAGCAGCCCGAGCGGGGGGAACGAGCAGTACTTC.

This clone was picked up one time. The V gene is TRBV2, the J gene TRBJ1-1; maybe TRBD1 (6 bases). Germline values: CDR1 SNHLY, CDR2 FYNNEI. The CDR3 covers 15 residues. V dropped 2 bases and J dropped 4 bases, with 14 bases sitting between them. This CDR3 reads CASSEFGQGSTEAFF. In DNA, the CDR3 is TGTGCCAGCAGTGAATTCGGGCAGGGGAGCACTGAAGCTTTCTTT.

This clone was recorded once. The chain is built from TRBV5-1 and TRBJ1-4, with unresolved D. V lost 7 bases, J lost 0 bases, and 13 bases lay in between. The CDR3 runs to 15 residues. Per the germline V gene, CDR1 is SGHRS and CDR2 is YFSETQ. The CDR3 DNA follows: TGCGCCAGCCGGGGAAAGCCGGCAACTAATGAAAAACTGTTTTTT. As protein: CASRGKPATNEKLFF.

This chain links TRBV6-2 or TRBV6-3 with TRBJ1-3; D gene uncertain. The V gene lost 6 bases and the J gene lost 4 bases, with 7 bases spanning the gap. The CDR3 runs 12 residues. Germline values: CDR1 MNHEY, CDR2 SVGEGT. CDR3 in DNA: TGTGCCAGCAGCCGCGACGGAAACACCATATATTTT. This gives the protein CASSRDGNTIYF.

Turning to this clone: The identical CDR3 is also encoded by other nucleotide sequences in the sample. The chain recombines TRBV11-2 with TRBJ1-1, with D unclear. V dropped 1 base and J dropped 1 base, with 4 bases sitting between them. The CDR3 loop spans 13 amino acids. Germline CDR1 is SGHAT and CDR2 is FQNNGV. The DNA of the CDR3 is TGTGCCAGCAGCTTAGTGCAGAACACTGAAGCTTTCTTT. Its translation is CASSLVQNTEAFF.

V and J are TRBV19 and TRBJ2-2, with TRBD2 matching 11 bases. The germline CDR1 and CDR2 sequences are LNHDA and SQIVND (reference sequence). The trim removed 1 base at V and 8 bases at J, leaving 0 bases unmatched. This CDR3 has 14 amino acids. CDR3: CASSIGLAGGELFF. The DNA for the CDR3 is TGTGCCAGTAGTATAGGACTAGCGGGAGGGGAGCTGTTTTTT.